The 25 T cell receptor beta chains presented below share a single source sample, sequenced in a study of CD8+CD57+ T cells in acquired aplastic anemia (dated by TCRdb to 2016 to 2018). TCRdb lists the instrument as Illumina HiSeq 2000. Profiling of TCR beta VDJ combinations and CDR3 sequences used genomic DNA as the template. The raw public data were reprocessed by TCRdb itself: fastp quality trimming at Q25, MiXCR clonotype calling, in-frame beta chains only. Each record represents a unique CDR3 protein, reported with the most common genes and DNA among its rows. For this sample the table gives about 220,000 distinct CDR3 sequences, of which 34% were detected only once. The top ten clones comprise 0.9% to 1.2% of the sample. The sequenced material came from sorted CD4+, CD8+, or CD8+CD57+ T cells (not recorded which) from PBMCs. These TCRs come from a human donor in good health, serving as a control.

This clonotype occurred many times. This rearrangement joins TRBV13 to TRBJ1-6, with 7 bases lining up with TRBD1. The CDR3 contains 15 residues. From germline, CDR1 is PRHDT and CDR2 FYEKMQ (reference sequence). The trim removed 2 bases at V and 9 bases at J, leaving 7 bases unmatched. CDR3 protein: CASSLSPGGSSPLHF. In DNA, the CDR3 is TGTGCCAGCAGCTTATCGCCAGGGGGAAGTTCACCCCTCCACTTT.

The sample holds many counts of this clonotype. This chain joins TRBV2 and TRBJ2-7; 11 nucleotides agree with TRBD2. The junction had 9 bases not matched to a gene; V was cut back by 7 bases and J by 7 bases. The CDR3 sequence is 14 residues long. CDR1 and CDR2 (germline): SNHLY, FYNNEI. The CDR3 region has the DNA TGTGCCAGCAAAGTATGGGGACTAGCGGCGGAGCAGTACTTC. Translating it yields CASKVWGLAAEQYF. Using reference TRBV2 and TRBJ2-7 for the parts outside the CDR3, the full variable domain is EPEVTQTPSHQVTQMGQEVILRCVPISNHLYFYWYRQILGQKVEFLVSFYNNEISEKSEIFDDQFSVERPDGSNFTLKIRSTKLEDSAMYFCASKVWGLAAEQYFGPGTRLTVT.

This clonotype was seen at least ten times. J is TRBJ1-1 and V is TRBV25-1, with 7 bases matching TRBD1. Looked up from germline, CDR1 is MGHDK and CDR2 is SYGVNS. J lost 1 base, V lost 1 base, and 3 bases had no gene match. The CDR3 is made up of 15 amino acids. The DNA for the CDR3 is TGTGCCAGCAGTGAATTAGGACAGGCGAACACTGAAGCTTTCTTT. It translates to CASSELGQANTEAFF.

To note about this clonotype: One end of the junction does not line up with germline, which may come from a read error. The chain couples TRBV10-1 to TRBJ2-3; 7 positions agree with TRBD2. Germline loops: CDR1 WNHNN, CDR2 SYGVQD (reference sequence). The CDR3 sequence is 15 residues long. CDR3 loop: CVSSRSGGGTDTQYF. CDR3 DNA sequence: TGCGTCAGCAGTAGGTCGGGAGGCGGAACAGATACGCAGTATTTT.

The CDR3 loop reads CSGGTSGGAYNEQFF. CDR3 sequence (DNA): TGCAGTGGAGGGACTAGCGGGGGGGCGTACAATGAGCAGTTCTTC. The J gene is TRBJ2-1, the V gene TRBV20-1, with TRBD2 identical over 16 bases. With 7 bases clipped from V and 4 bases from J, the junction kept 4 bases outside the gene matches. There are 15 residues in the CDR3. Germline V CDR1 and CDR2: DFQATT, SNEGSKA (reference sequence).

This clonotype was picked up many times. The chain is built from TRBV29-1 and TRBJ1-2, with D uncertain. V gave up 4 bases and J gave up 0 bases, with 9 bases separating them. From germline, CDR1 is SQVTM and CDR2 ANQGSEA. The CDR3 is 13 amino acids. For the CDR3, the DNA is TGCAGCGTTGTACAGTGGTCTAACTATGGCTACACCTTC. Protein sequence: CSVVQWSNYGYTF.

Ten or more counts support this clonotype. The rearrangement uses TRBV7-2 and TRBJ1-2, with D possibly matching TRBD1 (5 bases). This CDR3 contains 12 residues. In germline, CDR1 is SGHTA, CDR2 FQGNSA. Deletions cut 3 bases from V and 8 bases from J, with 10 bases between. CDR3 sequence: CASSFAGRGYTF. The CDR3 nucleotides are TGTGCCAGCAGCTTCGCAGGGAGAGGCTACACCTTC.

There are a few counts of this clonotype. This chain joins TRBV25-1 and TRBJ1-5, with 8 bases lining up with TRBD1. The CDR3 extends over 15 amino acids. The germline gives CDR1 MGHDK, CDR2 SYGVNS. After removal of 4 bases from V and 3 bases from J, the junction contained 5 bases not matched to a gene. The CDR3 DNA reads TGTGCCAGCAGTGGAGGGACAGGATCCAATCAGCCCCAGCATTTT. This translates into CASSGGTGSNQPQHF.

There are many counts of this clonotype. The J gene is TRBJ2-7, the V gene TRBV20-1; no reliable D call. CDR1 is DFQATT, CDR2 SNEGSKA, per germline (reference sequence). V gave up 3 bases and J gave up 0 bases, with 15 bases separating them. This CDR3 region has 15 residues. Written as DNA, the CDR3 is TGCAGTGCTAGCCCTGGCGATGGTTTCTCCTACGAGCAGTACTTC. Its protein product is CSASPGDGFSYEQYF.

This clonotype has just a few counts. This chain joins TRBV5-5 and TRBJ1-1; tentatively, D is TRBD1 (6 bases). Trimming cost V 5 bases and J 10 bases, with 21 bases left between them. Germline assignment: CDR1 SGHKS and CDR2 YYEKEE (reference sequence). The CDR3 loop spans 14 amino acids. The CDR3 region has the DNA TGTGCCAGCAGTATGTGGACAGCTGAGGGTCGAGCTTTCTTT. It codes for CASSMWTAEGRAFF.

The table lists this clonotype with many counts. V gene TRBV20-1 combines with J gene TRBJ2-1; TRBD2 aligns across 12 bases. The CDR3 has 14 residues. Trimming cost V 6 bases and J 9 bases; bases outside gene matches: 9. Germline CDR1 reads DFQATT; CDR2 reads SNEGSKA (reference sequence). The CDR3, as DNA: TGCAGTGCCCGGCGGACTAGCGGGGTCGTTGAGCAGTTCTTC. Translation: CSARRTSGVVEQFF.

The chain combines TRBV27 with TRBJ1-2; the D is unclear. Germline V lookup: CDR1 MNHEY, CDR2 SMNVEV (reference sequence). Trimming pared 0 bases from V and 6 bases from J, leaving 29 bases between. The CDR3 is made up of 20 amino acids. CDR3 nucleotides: TGTGCCAGCAGTTTATCGGCAGTGGGTGTCAGGCCCCATCCGCCGAATGGCTACACCTTC. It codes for CASSLSAVGVRPHPPNGYTF.

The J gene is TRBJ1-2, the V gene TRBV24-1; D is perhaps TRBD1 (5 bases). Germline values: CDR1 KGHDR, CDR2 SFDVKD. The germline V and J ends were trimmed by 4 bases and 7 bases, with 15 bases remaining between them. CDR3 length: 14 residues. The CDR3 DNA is TGTGCCACCAGTGAAGACAGCCGAACGAGTGGCTACACCTTC. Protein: CATSEDSRTSGYTF.

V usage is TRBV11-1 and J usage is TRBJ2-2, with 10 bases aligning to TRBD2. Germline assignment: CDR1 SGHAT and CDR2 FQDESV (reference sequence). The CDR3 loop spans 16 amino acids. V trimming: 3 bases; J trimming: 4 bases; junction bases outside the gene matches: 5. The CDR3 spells CASSLEPSGSTGELFF. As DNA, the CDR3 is TGTGCCAGCAGCTTGGAGCCTAGCGGGAGCACCGGGGAGCTGTTTTTT.

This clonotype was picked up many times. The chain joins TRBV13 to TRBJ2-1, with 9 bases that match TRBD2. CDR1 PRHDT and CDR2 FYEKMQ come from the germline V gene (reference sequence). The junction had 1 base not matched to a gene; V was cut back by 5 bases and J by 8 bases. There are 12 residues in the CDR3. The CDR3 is CASSRLADEQFF. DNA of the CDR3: TGTGCCAGCAGCCGACTAGCGGATGAGCAGTTCTTC.

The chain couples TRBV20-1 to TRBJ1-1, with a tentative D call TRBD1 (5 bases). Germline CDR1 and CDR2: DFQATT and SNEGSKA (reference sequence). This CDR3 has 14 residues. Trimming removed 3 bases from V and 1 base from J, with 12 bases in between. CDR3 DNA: TGCAGTGCTAGGAAGACAGCGAGGAACACTGAAGCTTTCTTT. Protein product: CSARKTARNTEAFF.

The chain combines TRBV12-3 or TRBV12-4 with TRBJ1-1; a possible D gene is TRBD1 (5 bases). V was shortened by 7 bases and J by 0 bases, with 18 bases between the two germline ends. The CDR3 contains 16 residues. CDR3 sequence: CASILGWQGMNTEAFF. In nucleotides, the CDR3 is TGTGCCAGCATCCTCGGCTGGCAGGGAATGAACACTGAAGCTTTCTTT.

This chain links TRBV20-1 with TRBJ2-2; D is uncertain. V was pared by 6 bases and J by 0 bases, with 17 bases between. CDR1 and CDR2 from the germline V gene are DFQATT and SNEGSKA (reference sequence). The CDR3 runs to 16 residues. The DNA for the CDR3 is TGCAGTGCCCTCGACGGACGTAACGCGAACACCGGGGAGCTGTTTTTT. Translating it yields CSALDGRNANTGELFF.

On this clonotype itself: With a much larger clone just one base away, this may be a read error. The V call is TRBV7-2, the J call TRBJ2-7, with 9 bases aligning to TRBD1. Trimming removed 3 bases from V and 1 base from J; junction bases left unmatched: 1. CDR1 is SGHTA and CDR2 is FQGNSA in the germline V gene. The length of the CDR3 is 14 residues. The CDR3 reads CTSSLTGGSYEQYF. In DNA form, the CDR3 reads TGTACCAGCAGCTTGACAGGGGGGTCCTACGAGCAGTACTTC.

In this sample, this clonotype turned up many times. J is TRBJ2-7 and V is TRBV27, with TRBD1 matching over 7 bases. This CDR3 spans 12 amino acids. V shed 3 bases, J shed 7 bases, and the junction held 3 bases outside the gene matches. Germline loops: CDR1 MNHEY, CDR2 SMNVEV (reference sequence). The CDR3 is CASSFRGLEQYF. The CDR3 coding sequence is TGTGCCAGCAGTTTTAGGGGGCTTGAGCAGTACTTC.

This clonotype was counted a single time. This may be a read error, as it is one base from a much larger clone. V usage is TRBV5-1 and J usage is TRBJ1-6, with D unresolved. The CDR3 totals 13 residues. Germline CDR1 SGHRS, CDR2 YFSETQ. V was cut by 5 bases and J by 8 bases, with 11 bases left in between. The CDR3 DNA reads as TGCGCCAGCAGTTCTCAGGTTCATTCACCCCTCCACTTT. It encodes CASSSQVHSPLHF. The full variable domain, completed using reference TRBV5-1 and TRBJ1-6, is KAGVTQTPRYLIKTRGQQVTLSCSPISGHRSVSWYQQTPGQGLQFLFEYFSETQRNKGNFPGRFSGRQFSNSRSEMNVSTLELGDSALYLCASSSQVHSPLHFGNGTRLTVT.

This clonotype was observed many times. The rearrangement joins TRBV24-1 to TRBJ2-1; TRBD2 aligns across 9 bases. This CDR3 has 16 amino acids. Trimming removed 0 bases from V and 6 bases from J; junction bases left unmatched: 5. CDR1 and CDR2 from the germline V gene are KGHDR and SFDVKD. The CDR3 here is CATSDLSSGRTNEQFF. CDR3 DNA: TGTGCCACCAGTGATTTGAGTAGCGGGAGAACCAATGAGCAGTTCTTC.

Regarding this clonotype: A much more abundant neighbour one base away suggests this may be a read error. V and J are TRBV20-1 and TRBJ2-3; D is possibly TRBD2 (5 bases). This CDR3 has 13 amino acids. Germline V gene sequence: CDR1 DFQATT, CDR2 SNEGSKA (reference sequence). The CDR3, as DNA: TGCGGTGCTAGAGACGGGATCGTGGGTACGCAGTATTTT. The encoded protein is CGARDGIVGTQYF.

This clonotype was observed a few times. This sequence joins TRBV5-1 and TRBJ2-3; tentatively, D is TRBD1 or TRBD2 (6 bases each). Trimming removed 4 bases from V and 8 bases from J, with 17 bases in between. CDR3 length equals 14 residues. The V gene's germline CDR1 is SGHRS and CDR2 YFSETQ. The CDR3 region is CASSPSGALSTQYF. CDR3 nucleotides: TGCGCCAGCAGCCCCTCGGGGGCATTAAGTACGCAGTATTTT.

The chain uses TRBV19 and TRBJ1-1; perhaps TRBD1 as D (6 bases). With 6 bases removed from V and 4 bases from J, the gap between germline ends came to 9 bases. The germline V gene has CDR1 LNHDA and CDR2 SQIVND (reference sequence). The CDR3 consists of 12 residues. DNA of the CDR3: TGTGCCAGTAGAACAGGGAGCACTGAAGCTTTCTTT. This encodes CASRTGSTEAFF.